This is a list of T cell receptor beta chains from one sample in a study of cytomegalovirus exposure and HLA in healthy donors. The table came from immunoSEQ multiplex PCR; TCRdb's copy has only in-frame clones and leaves some out. The repertoire holds some 76,000 clones, with roughly two thirds as singletons. The sample consisted of PBMCs. These receptors were taken from a man aged 60 to 75 in good health and CMV-seropositive. The CDR3 runs from the conserved cysteine through the conserved F or W. The order of the fields is clone size, D gene, J gene, CDR3 length, V gene, CDR3 protein, CDR3 DNA. D genes are given only for firm matches. Clone size is stated in some rows and not others, as once, few, many or a class when expanded.

size: medium-sized; D: TRBD1; J: TRBJ1-1; length: 13; V: TRBV29-1; CDR3: CSGRDSMNTEAFF; DNA: TGCAGCGGAAGGGACAGTATGAACACTGAAGCTTTCTTT
size: NA; D: NA; J: TRBJ1-4; length: 17; V: TRBV28; CDR3: CASSSLRQVANGEKLFF; DNA: TGTGCCAGCAGTTCCCTCAGACAGGTAGCGAACGGTGAAAAACTGTTTTTT
size: NA; D: TRBD1; J: TRBJ2-7; length: 14; V: TRBV27; CDR3: CASSLYRTGAEQYF; DNA: TGTGCCAGCAGTTTATACCGGACAGGAGCCGAGCAGTACTTC
size: NA; D: TRBD2; J: TRBJ2-7; length: 17; V: TRBV11-2; CDR3: CASSLFSGGSGSAEQYF; DNA: TGTGCCAGCAGCTTATTCTCGGGGGGGTCCGGTTCGGCCGAGCAGTACTTC
size: NA; D: TRBD1; J: TRBJ2-2; length: 15; V: TRBV2; CDR3: CASSAGQRITGELFF; DNA: TGTGCCAGCAGTGCGGGACAGCGAATTACCGGGGAGCTGTTTTTT
size: NA; D: TRBD1; J: TRBJ1-5; length: 15; V: TRBV30; CDR3: CAWSVRGTGRQPQHF; DNA: TGTGCCTGGAGTGTACGTGGGACAGGGCGTCAGCCCCAGCATTTT
size: NA; D: NA; J: TRBJ1-1; length: 16; V: TRBV28; CDR3: CASSYPAGEWNTEAFF; DNA: TGTGCCAGCAGCTACCCCGCGGGGGAGTGGAACACTGAAGCTTTCTTT
size: NA; D: TRBD1; J: TRBJ2-7; length: 18; V: TRBV27; CDR3: CASSLWGDREGGGYEQYF; DNA: TGTGCCAGCAGTTTATGGGGGGACAGGGAGGGTGGTGGCTACGAGCAGTACTTC
size: NA; D: TRBD1; J: TRBJ2-1; length: 15; V: TRBV2; CDR3: CASSNRDRGIYEQFF; DNA: TGTGCCAGCAGTAACCGGGACAGGGGAATCTATGAGCAGTTCTTC
size: NA; D: TRBD1; J: TRBJ1-1; length: 14; V: TRBV5-1; CDR3: CASSSGQGVTEAFF; DNA: TGCGCCAGCAGCTCGGGACAGGGGGTTACTGAAGCTTTCTTT
size: NA; D: TRBD1; J: TRBJ1-4; length: 15; V: TRBV28; CDR3: CASSFDRESSEKLFF; DNA: TGTGCCAGCAGTTTCGACAGGGAGTCATCTGAAAAACTGTTTTTT
size: NA; D: TRBD1; J: TRBJ2-5; length: 15; V: TRBV11-2; CDR3: CASSAPRDRVETQYF; DNA: TGTGCCAGCAGCGCCCCCCGCGACAGGGTGGAGACCCAGTACTTC
size: NA; D: NA; J: TRBJ1-5; length: 15; V: TRBV2; CDR3: CASSQGTSENQPQHF; DNA: TGTGCCAGCAGCCAAGGGACATCGGAGAATCAGCCCCAGCATTTT
size: NA; D: NA; J: TRBJ1-3; length: 15; V: TRBV6-5; CDR3: CASSYAPGGRNTIYF; DNA: TGTGCCAGCAGTTACGCACCGGGGGGAAGAAACACCATATATTTT
size: NA; D: NA; J: TRBJ1-4; length: 18; V: TRBV14; CDR3: CASSQAEHPGRINEKLFF; DNA: TGTGCCAGCAGCCAAGCTGAACACCCAGGGAGGATCAATGAAAAACTGTTTTTT
size: once; D: NA; J: TRBJ2-5; length: 13; V: TRBV7-6; CDR3: CASSFPLQETQYF; DNA: TGTGCCAGCAGTTTTCCCCTCCAAGAGACCCAGTACTTC
size: NA; D: NA; J: TRBJ2-6; length: 20; V: TRBV9; CDR3: CASSPGGRTPTSSGANVLTF; DNA: TGTGCCAGCAGCCCAGGGGGGCGGACGCCCACTAGCTCTGGGGCCAACGTCCTGACTTTC